The T cell receptor beta chain under discussion was sequenced for a study of blood T cell repertoires in COVID-19. How the authors handled the data: Reference gene primer amplification yielded estimated nucleated cell counts. Sequenced by immunoSEQ multiplex PCR; TCRdb stores in-frame clones only, minus some. The V and J calls and clone size were taken over from that table, and D and trimming were inferred from the DNA. The sample consists of some 250,000 clones, 75% to 90% of them appearing once. J lost 3 bases, V lost 10 bases, and 5 bases had no gene match. The CDR3 has 12 residues. CDR1 is LNHDA and CDR2 is SQIVND in the germline V gene (reference sequence). Two negative PCRs, clearance, or symptom resolution were required of recovered Cohort 3 donors.

Sequenced material: PBMCs or T cells enriched from blood (not recorded which). The chain carries TRBV19 and TRBJ2-7; 8 nucleotides agree with TRBD1. This receptor was obtained from a man aged 40-49 years who had recovered from COVID-19. This CDR3 is CATTDRDYEQYF. CDR3 nucleotides: TGTGCCACTACGGACAGGGACTACGAGCAGTACTTC.